These 2 T cell receptor beta chains were sequenced from one sample in a study of patients and donors after allogeneic stem cell transplantation. From the RT-PCR reads, TCRdb called clonotypes with MiXCR, one entry per CDR3 protein. The sample contains about a million distinct CDR3 sequences, about a sixth of which appear only once. The sample taken for sequencing was blood, either unsorted or a sorted T cell fraction (not recorded which). These receptors all stem from a human donor who was either an allogeneic HSCT recipient or a stem cell or donor lymphocyte infusion donor (not recorded which). It is not recorded whose cells these are; they may come from a transplant donor.

V and J are TRBV12-3 or TRBV12-4 and TRBJ2-7, with 12 positions matching TRBD2. V lost 2 bases and J lost 2; bases outside the gene matches: 7. This CDR3 spans 17 amino acids. CDR3 in amino acids: CASSLSGTSGPTYEQYF. As DNA, the CDR3 is TGTGCCAGCAGTTTATCCGGGACTAGCGGGCCGACCTACGAGCAGTACTTC.

This clonotype turned up a few times. The chain combines TRBV25-1 with TRBJ2-1, with 9 bases aligning to TRBD2. V lost 4 bases, J lost 1 base, and 8 bases stayed unmatched. There are 17 residues in the CDR3. Looked up from germline, CDR1 is MGHDK and CDR2 is SYGVNS. The CDR3: CASSGFGGGVSYNEQFF. The CDR3 DNA follows: TGTGCCAGCAGTGGCTTCGGCGGGGGGGTATCCTACAATGAGCAGTTCTTC.